The sequence of this TCR beta chain was determined in a study of T cell repertoires in cytomegalovirus infection. Study information: Well-studied HLA-B-restricted CMV epitopes were used in the study alongside recently identified HLA-C-restricted ones. Signatures in public TCR beta sequences pointed to both CMV infection and matching HLA type. Study-wide findings and caveats: Ex vivo, HLA-C-restricted CMV-specific TCR beta clonotypes prevailed over the rest of the response. CMV carriers having the relevant HLA were flagged by cumulative public TCR beta family frequency.

TCRdb passed the reads through MiXCR, listing each CDR3 protein once. This sample has about 890,000 distinct CDR3 sequences, with around 32% found just once. Between the trimmed V and J ends, which lost 5 bases and 5 bases, there was a span of 15 bases. This CDR3 has 14 amino acids. With respect to this clonotype: As yet, its antigen is unknown.

This TCR came from a human donor in good health (CMV status not recorded). Some clones in this sample may be carry-over from other donors' samples. The V gene is TRBV12-3 or TRBV12-4, the J gene TRBJ2-5, with D hard to call. The starting material was cultured CD8+ T cells from PBMCs, obtained from culture after CMV antigen stimulation. In nucleotides, the CDR3 is TGTGCCAGCAGTCCCCGGACGGAGTTGGAGACCCAGTACTTC. Protein: CASSPRTELETQYF.